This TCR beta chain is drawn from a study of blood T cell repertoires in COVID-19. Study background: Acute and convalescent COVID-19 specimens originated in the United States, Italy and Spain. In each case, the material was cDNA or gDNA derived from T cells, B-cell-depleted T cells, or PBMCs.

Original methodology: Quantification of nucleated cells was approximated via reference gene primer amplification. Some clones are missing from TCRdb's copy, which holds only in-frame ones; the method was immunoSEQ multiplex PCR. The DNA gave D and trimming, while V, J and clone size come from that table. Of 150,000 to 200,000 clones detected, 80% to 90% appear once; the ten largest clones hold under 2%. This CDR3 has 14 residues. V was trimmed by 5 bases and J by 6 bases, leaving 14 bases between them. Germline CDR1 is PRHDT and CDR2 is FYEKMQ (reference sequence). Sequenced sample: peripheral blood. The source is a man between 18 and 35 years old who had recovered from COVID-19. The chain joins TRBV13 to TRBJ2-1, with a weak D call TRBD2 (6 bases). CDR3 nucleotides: TGTGCCAGCAGCGCTAGCGAGAGTACCAATGAGCAGTTCTTC. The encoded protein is CASSASESTNEQFF.